This passage covers 16 T cell receptor beta chains from one sample sequenced in a study of monozygotic twins with inflammatory bowel disease. TCRdb reanalyzed the 5' RACE reads, giving one entry per CDR3 protein sequence and no DNA. The sample yields roughly 330,000 distinct CDR3 sequences, of which the top ten take up 2%. The sample consisted of blood. These receptors all come from a human donor with ulcerative colitis or Crohn's disease, or a healthy co-twin of an affected twin (not recorded which).

The CDR3 sequence: CASSALDTQYF. The chain employs TRBV7-8 and TRBJ2-3. Germline-derived CDR1 and CDR2 are SGHVS and FQNEAQ. The CDR3 is 11 residues long.

The chain combines TRBV9 with TRBJ2-2; TCRdb lists TRBD2, though no DNA is available to test this call. Looked up from germline, CDR1 is SGDLS and CDR2 is YYNGEE. CDR3 length: 15 residues. The CDR3 sequence: CASSVDGSGSGELFF. Looking up the rest from reference TRBV9 and TRBJ2-2 gives the full variable domain: DSGVTQTPKHLITATGQRVTLRCSPRSGDLSVYWYQQSLDQGLQFLIQYYNGEERAKGNILERFSAQQFPDLHSELNLSSLELGDSALYFCASSVDGSGSGELFFGEGSRLTVL.

This chain links TRBV5-4 with TRBJ2-1; TCRdb names TRBD1, which stays unverified in the absence of DNA. This CDR3 has 17 residues. Germline V gene lookup returns CDR1 SGHNT and CDR2 YYREEE (reference sequence). The CDR3 sequence is CASSLGTGGRSYNEQFF.

The chain has TRBV20-1 and TRBJ1-4; there is no DNA to check the TCRdb D call of TRBD1. CDR1 DFQATT and CDR2 SNEGSKA come from the germline V gene (reference sequence). There are 14 residues in the CDR3. The CDR3 spells CSARGRYRGEKLFF.

V gene TRBV12-3 or TRBV12-4 combines with J gene TRBJ1-2; TCRdb calls TRBD1, which cannot be checked without DNA. This CDR3 region has 13 residues. CDR3 loop: CASSPLGAGGYTF.

CDR3 residues: CASSSTATYGYTF. The V call is TRBV6-2 or TRBV6-3, the J call TRBJ1-2. CDR3 length equals 13 residues. Germline CDR1 reads MNHEY; CDR2 reads SVGEGT.

The chain combines TRBV7-9 with TRBJ1-4; without DNA, the TCRdb call of TRBD1 cannot be checked. In germline, CDR1 is SEHNR, CDR2 FQNEAQ (reference sequence). This CDR3 has 15 amino acids. The CDR3 sequence: CASSPGQAKFEKLFF.

The chain links TRBV30 to TRBJ1-2. The CDR3 extends over 11 amino acids. The V gene's germline CDR1 is GTSNPN and CDR2 SVGIG (reference sequence). The CDR3 spells CAWSANYGYTF.

The chain uses TRBV7-2 and TRBJ1-5; no DNA is available, so the TRBD1 call from TCRdb remains unchecked. This CDR3 contains 16 residues. Germline V gene lookup returns CDR1 SGHTA and CDR2 FQGNSA. CDR3 protein: CASSPGGAGLNQPQHF.

The chain couples TRBV12-3 or TRBV12-4 to TRBJ1-5; the D call of TRBD1 rests on TCRdb alone, since no DNA is present to check it. The CDR3 loop spans 18 amino acids. This chain's CDR3 is CASSLEGFHGGSNQPQHF.

The chain has TRBV20-1 and TRBJ1-2; as DNA is missing, the TRBD1 call by TCRdb cannot be tested. The CDR3 is 14 amino acids. Germline CDR1 reads DFQATT; CDR2 reads SNEGSKA (reference sequence). The CDR3 spells CSARDGQGLYGYTF.

The chain couples TRBV20-1 to TRBJ1-2; lacking DNA, the TRBD1 call made by TCRdb goes unchecked. Germline V CDR1 and CDR2: DFQATT, SNEGSKA (reference sequence). The CDR3 is 13 residues long. The CDR3 sequence: CSASRQGAYGYTF.

The V call is TRBV5-6, the J call TRBJ2-7; the D call of TRBD1 rests on TCRdb alone, since no DNA is present to check it. Germline V CDR1 and CDR2: SGHDT, YYEEEE. CDR3 length: 15 residues. This CDR3 reads CASTIITGGRDEQYF.

The chain employs TRBV5-5 and TRBJ2-7. The CDR3 is 12 amino acids. From germline, CDR1 is SGHKS and CDR2 YYEKEE (reference sequence). Here the CDR3 reads CASSFSGFEQYF. Together with reference TRBV5-5 and TRBJ2-7, the CDR3 gives the full variable domain: DAGVTQSPTHLIKTRGQQVTLRCSPISGHKSVSWYQQVLGQGPQFIFQYYEKEERGRGNFPDRFSARQFPNYSSELNVNALLLGDSALYLCASSFSGFEQYFGPGTRLTVT.

This chain links TRBV6-1 with TRBJ1-1; TCRdb outputs TRBD1, but without DNA this stays unchecked. The germline V gene has CDR1 MNHNS and CDR2 SASEGT. The CDR3 extends over 14 amino acids. The CDR3 reads CASPRDSMNTEAFF.

The rearrangement uses TRBV12-3 or TRBV12-4 and TRBJ2-7. This CDR3 contains 12 residues. CDR3 residues: CASSLQYYEQYF.